A selection of T cell receptor delta chains follows, all from one sample in a study of gamma-delta chains in newborns, infants, children. TCRdb processed the reads again with the CATT caller. The sample consists of 6,500 to 8,500 delta-chain clones, approximately 11% of them appearing once. The sequenced sample consisted of blood. All receptors come from a child who was a newborn, infant or young child, either healthy, febrile or measles-vaccinated (not recorded which). Each CDR3 is given with its conserved first and last residue.

CACAELGDRYTDKLTF	TRDV2	TRDJ1
CACDTLGDIDDTDKLIF	TRDV2	TRDJ1
CACDTVRTYRGYGPGTDKLIF	TRDV2	TRDJ1
CACDTVRSYELLGAPSYTDKLIF	TRDV2	TRDJ1
CACDTASGGRPLSSWDTRQMFF	TRDV2	TRDJ3
CACDTVLWGSSWDTRQMFF	TRDV2	TRDJ3
CACDTVEVLGPQEAAQLFF	TRDV2	TRDJ2
CACDPLSTGGPDKLIF	TRDV2	TRDJ1
CACDTGGYWSSWDTRQMFF	TRDV2	TRDJ3
CACDTGSYTAWDTRQMFF	TRDV2	TRDJ3
CACDTVSPGDRSWDTRQMFF	TRDV2	TRDJ3
CACDTTGGAWDTRQMFF	TRDV2	TRDJ3
CACDTVGLGDKDKLIF	TRDV2	TRDJ1
CACDFHHTDKLIF	TRDV2	TRDJ1
CACDILGDGPAQLFF	TRDV2	TRDJ2
CACDTVGMGIPFPSERYTDKLIF	TRDV2	TRDJ1
CACDSVSQMRTGGYKGLIF	TRDV2	TRDJ1
CACDDLLGEAGFNTDKLIF	TRDV2	TRDJ1
CACDVLGAKYTDKLIF	TRDV2	TRDJ1
CACDVMGDTTLYTDKLIF	TRDV2	TRDJ1
CACDTLGDTRPSWDTRQMFF	TRDV2	TRDJ3
CACDALIGGYTDKLIF	TRDV2	TRDJ1
CACDLVGLGIRNPQASDKLIF	TRDV2	TRDJ1
CACDTIGELSWDTRQMFF	TRDV2	TRDJ3